This TCR beta chain stems from a study of blood T cell repertoires in COVID-19. As for the study in general: PBMCs, B-cell-depleted T cells, or T cells were the source of the cDNA or gDNA that made up the material.

TCRdb keeps only in-frame clones here, not all; method: immunoSEQ multiplex PCR. The table records approximately 140,000 clones, 84% of them present only once. The CDR3 is 15 amino acids. V lost 6 bases and J 0 bases, leaving 12 bases between the germline ends. CDR1 LNHDA and CDR2 SQIVND come from the germline V gene (reference sequence). The clonotype comes from a man aged 55-75 years with acute or convalescent COVID-19. Sequencing input: peripheral blood. The J gene is TRBJ1-3, the V gene TRBV19; D is unclear. This chain's CDR3 is CASRNTAFSGNTIYF. The CDR3 DNA follows: TGTGCCAGTAGGAATACAGCTTTCTCTGGAAACACCATATATTTT.